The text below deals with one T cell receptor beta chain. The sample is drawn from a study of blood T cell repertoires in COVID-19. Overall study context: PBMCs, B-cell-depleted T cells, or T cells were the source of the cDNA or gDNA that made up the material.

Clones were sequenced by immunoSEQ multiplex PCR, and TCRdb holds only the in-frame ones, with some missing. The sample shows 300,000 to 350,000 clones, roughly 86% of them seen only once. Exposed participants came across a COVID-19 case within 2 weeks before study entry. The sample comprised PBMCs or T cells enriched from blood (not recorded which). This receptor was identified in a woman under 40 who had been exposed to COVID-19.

The chain's CDR3 is CATSRVSGQGNTEAFF. Written as DNA, the CDR3 is TGTGCCACCAGCAGAGTCTCTGGACAGGGTAACACTGAAGCTTTCTTT. V is TRBV15 and J is TRBJ1-1; 8 positions agree with TRBD1. CDR1 LNHNV and CDR2 YYDKDF come from the germline V gene (reference sequence). With 1 base clipped from V and 2 bases from J, the junction kept 6 bases outside the gene matches. The CDR3 runs 16 residues.